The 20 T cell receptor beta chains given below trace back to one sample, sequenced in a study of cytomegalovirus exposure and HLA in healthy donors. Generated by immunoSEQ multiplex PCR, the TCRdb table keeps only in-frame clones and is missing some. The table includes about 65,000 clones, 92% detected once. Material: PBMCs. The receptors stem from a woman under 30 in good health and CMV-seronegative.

The CDR3 DNA reads TGTGCCAGCCTGACAGGCGGCACTGAAGCTTTCTTT. This gives the protein CASLTGGTEAFF. The chain links TRBV28 to TRBJ1-1; D is perhaps TRBD1 (6 bases). CDR1 and CDR2 from the germline V gene are MDHEN and SYDVKM. CDR3 length equals 12 residues. Trimming removed 8 bases at V and 4 bases at J, with 11 bases between.

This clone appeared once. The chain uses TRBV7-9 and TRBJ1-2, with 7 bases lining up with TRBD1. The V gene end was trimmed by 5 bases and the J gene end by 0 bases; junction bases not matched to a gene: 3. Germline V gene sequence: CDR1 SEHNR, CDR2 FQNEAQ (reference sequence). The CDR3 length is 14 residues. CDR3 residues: CASSPGTANYGYTF. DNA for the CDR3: TGTGCCAGCAGCCCCGGGACAGCTAACTATGGCTACACCTTC.

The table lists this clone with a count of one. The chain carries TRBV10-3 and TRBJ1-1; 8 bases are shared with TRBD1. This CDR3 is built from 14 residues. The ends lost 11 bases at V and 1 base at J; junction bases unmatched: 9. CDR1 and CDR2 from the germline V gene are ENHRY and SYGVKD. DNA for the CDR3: TGTGCCTCCCGGTCCGGGACAGGGAACACTGAAGCTTTCTTT. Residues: CASRSGTGNTEAFF.

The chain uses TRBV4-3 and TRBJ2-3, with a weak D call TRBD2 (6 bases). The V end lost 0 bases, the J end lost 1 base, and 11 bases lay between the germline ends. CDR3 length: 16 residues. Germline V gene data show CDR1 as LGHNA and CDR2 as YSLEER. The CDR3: CASSQDGPSGTDTQYF. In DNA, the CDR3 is TGCGCCAGCAGCCAAGATGGCCCTAGCGGCACAGATACGCAGTATTTT.

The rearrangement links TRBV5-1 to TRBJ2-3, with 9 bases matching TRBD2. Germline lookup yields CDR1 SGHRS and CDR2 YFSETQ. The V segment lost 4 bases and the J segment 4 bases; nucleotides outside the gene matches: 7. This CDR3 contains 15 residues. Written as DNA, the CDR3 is TGCGCCAGCAGCCCTGGCGGGGGGGCGTCAGATACGCAGTATTTT. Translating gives CASSPGGGASDTQYF. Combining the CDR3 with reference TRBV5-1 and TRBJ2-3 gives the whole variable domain KAGVTQTPRYLIKTRGQQVTLSCSPISGHRSVSWYQQTPGQGLQFLFEYFSETQRNKGNFPGRFSGRQFSNSRSEMNVSTLELGDSALYLCASSPGGGASDTQYFGPGTRLTVL.

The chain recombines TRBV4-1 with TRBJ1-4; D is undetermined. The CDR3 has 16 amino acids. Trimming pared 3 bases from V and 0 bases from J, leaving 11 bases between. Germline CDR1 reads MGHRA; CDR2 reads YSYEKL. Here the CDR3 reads CASSHYSLSTNEKLFF. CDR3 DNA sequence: TGCGCCAGCAGCCATTACAGTTTATCAACTAATGAAAAACTGTTTTTT.

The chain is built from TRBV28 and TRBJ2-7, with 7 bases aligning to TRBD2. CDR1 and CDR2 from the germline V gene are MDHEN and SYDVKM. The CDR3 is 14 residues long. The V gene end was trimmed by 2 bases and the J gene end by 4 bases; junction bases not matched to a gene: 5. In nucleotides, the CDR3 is TGTGCCAGCAGTTTAGCGGGGGTGCCTTACGAGCAGTACTTC. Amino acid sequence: CASSLAGVPYEQYF.

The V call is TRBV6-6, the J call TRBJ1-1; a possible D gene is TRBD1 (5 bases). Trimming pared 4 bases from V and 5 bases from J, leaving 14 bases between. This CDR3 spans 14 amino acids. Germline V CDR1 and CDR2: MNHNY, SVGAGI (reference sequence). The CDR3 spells CASSWSRAGTEAFF. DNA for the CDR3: TGTGCCAGCAGTTGGTCCAGGGCGGGAACTGAAGCTTTCTTT.

The CDR3 is CASRGQTGPPLHF. The CDR3 DNA is TGTGCCAGCAGAGGGCAGACAGGGCCTCCCCTCCACTTT. V and J are TRBV6-6 and TRBJ1-6; 7 bases align to TRBD1. The V and J ends lost 6 bases and 13 bases, in that order; junction bases with no gene match: 9. CDR1 is MNHNY and CDR2 is SVGAGI in the germline V gene (reference sequence). The CDR3 runs to 13 residues.

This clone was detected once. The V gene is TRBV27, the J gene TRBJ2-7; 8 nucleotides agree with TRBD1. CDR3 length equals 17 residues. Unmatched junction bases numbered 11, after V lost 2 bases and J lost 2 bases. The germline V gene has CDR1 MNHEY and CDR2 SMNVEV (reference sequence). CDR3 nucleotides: TGTGCCAGCAGTTTAAAGGGGGACAGGTGGGCTCCCTACGAGCAGTACTTC. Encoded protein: CASSLKGDRWAPYEQYF.

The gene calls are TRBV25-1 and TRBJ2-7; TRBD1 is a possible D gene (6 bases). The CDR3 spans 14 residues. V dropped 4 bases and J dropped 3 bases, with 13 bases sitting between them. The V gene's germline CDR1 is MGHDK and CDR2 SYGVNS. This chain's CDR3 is CASSGLKGDYEQYF. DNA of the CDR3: TGTGCCAGCAGTGGATTAAAGGGGGACTACGAGCAGTACTTC.

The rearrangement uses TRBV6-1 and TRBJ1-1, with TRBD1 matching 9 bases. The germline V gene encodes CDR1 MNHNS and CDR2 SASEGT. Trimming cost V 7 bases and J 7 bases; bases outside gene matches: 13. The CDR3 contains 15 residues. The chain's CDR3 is CASIPVGQGPYEAFF. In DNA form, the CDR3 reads TGTGCCAGCATCCCCGTGGGACAGGGACCCTATGAAGCTTTCTTT.

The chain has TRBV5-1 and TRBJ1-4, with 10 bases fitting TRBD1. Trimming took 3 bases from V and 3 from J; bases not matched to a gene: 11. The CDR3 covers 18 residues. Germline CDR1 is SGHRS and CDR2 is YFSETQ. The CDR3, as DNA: TGCGCCAGCAGCTCCCGTCCGGGACAGGGGTGGGCTAATGAAAAACTGTTTTTT. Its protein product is CASSSRPGQGWANEKLFF.

The CDR3 bases are TGTGCCAGCAGTCGACTCCCCTCACTAAACACCGGGGAGCTGTTTTTT. It yields the protein CASSRLPSLNTGELFF. The chain uses TRBV27 and TRBJ2-2; D gene ambiguous. The CDR3 contains 16 residues. Germline V gene data show CDR1 as MNHEY and CDR2 as SMNVEV (reference sequence). Trimming cost V 5 bases and J 2 bases, with 15 bases left between them.

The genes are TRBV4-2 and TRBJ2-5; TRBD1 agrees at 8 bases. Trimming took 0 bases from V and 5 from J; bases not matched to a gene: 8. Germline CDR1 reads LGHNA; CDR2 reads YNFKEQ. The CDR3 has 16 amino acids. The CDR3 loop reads CASSQDWAGGDETQYF. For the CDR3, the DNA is TGTGCCAGCAGCCAAGATTGGGCAGGGGGCGATGAGACCCAGTACTTC.

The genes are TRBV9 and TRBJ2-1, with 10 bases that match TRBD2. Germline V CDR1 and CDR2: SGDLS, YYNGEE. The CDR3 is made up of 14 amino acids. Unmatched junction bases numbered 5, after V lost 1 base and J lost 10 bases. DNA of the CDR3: TGTGCCAGCAGCGTAAGCGGGAGGGGTTGGGAGCAGTTCTTC. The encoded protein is CASSVSGRGWEQFF.

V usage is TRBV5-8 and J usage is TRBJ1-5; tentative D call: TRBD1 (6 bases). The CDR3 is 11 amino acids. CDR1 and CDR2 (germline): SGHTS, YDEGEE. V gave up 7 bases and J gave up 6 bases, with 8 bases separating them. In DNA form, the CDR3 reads TGTGCCAGCGGGACAAGTCAGCCCCAGCATTTT. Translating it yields CASGTSQPQHF. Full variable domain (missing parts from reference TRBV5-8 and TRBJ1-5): EAGVTQSPTHLIKTRGQQATLRCSPISGHTSVYWYQQALGLGLQFLLWYDEGEERNRGNFPPRFSGRQFPNYSSELNVNALELEDSALYLCASGTSQPQHFGDGTRLSIL.

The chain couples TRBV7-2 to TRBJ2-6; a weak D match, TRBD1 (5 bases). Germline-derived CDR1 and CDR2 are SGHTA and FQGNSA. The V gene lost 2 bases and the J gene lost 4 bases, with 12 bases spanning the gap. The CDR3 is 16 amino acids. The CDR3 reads CASSLTPTVGANVLTF. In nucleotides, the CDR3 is TGTGCCAGCAGCTTAACCCCGACAGTCGGGGCCAACGTCCTGACTTTC.

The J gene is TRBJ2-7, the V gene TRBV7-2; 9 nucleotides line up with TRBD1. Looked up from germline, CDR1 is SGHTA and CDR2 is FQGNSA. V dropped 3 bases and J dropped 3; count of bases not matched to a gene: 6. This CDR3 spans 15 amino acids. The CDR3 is CASSLTGDRVYEQYF. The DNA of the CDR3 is TGTGCCAGCAGCTTGACAGGGGACAGGGTCTACGAGCAGTACTTC.

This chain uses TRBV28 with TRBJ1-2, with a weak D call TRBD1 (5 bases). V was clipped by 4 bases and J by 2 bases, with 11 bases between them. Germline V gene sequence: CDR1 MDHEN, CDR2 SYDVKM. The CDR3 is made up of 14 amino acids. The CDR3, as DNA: TGTGCCAGCAGTTCGGGACTCCAAAACTATGGCTACACCTTC. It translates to CASSSGLQNYGYTF.